Below are 16 T cell receptor beta chains sequenced from a single sample in a study of OX40 agonist ivuxolimab in advanced cancers. Sequencing used immunoSEQ multiplex PCR; TCRdb keeps in-frame clones, though not all of them. The sample shows tens of thousands of clones, about 82% of them seen only once. Here the sequenced sample was CD4+ or CD8+ T cells sorted from blood, taken in a trial of the OX40 agonist ivuxolimab. Receptors were obtained from an adult with an advanced solid tumor such as melanoma, head and neck, liver or kidney cancer.

The rearrangement uses TRBV30 and TRBJ2-5; possible D gene TRBD2, 6 bases. The CDR3 covers 13 residues. Trimming pared 3 bases from V and 5 bases from J, leaving 13 bases between. Looked up from germline, CDR1 is GTSNPN and CDR2 is SVGIG (reference sequence). In DNA form, the CDR3 reads TGTGCCTGGAGGGACCCGGGACTGGAGACCCAGTACTTC. As protein: CAWRDPGLETQYF.

This chain uses TRBV7-3 with TRBJ1-6; no definite D call. V was trimmed by 1 base and J by 6 bases, leaving 4 bases between them. Germline values: CDR1 SGHTA, CDR2 FQGTGA. This CDR3 region has 13 residues. DNA of the CDR3: TGTGCCAGCAGCTTAAGGTCTAATTCACCCCTCCACTTT. This sequence encodes CASSLRSNSPLHF.

The chain has TRBV28 and TRBJ2-7; possible D gene TRBD1, 6 bases. This CDR3 comprises 14 residues. Trimming shortened V by 5 bases and J by 7 bases, and 18 bases separated the two germline ends. CDR1 MDHEN and CDR2 SYDVKM come from the germline V gene. CDR3 in DNA: TGTGCCAGCAGTGGTAGGGACACTAGATTAGAGCAGTACTTC. Protein product: CASSGRDTRLEQYF.

The V call is TRBV4-2, the J call TRBJ1-2; 7 positions match TRBD1. There are 17 residues in the CDR3. CDR1 is LGHNA and CDR2 is YNFKEQ in the germline V gene. Unmatched junction bases numbered 9, after V lost 1 base and J lost 1 base. The CDR3 is CASSQGGAQGNNYGYTF. DNA for the CDR3: TGTGCCAGCAGCCAAGGTGGGGCACAGGGGAATAACTATGGCTACACCTTC.

DNA for the CDR3: TGCGCCAGCAGCCAAAGTGGTTCGGGTGAAAAACTGTTTTTT. Translated: CASSQSGSGEKLFF. This chain connects TRBV4-1 to TRBJ1-4; D gene unclear. The CDR3 has 14 residues. V was pared by 2 bases and J by 7 bases, with 11 bases between. Germline lookup yields CDR1 MGHRA and CDR2 YSYEKL.

The chain uses TRBV9 and TRBJ2-3, with D uncertain. The ends were cut back, 3 bases at V and 6 bases at J, with 11 bases in the middle. The CDR3 loop spans 13 amino acids. Looked up from germline, CDR1 is SGDLS and CDR2 is YYNGEE. CDR3 DNA sequence: TGTGCCAGCAGCGCCCGGTTGGGGGATACGCAGTATTTT. It translates to CASSARLGDTQYF.

V is TRBV9 and J is TRBJ2-2, with D hard to call. The CDR3 length is 13 residues. Trimming took 0 bases from V and 5 from J, leaving 5 bases between them. The germline V gene encodes CDR1 SGDLS and CDR2 YYNGEE. In DNA, the CDR3 is TGTGCCAGCAGCGTAGATTTAACCGGGGAGCTGTTTTTT. Translated, it gives CASSVDLTGELFF.

The chain links TRBV30 to TRBJ2-2; D gene ambiguous. Looked up from germline, CDR1 is GTSNPN and CDR2 is SVGIG (reference sequence). This CDR3 is built from 13 residues. The germline V and J ends were trimmed by 2 bases and 4 bases, with 8 bases remaining between them. The DNA for the CDR3 is TGTGCCTGGAGTAGGTGGGGCACCGGGGAGCTGTTTTTT. This sequence encodes CAWSRWGTGELFF.

The V call is TRBV18, the J call TRBJ2-3; 7 nucleotides match TRBD2. V gave up 3 bases and J gave up 4 bases; unmatched junction bases: 4. CDR3 size: 14 residues. Germline V gene lookup returns CDR1 KGHSH and CDR2 LQKENI. CDR3 bases: TGTGCCAGCTCACCTACGCTAGCGGCAGATACGCAGTATTTT. This codes for CASSPTLAADTQYF.

The rearrangement joins TRBV11-3 to TRBJ2-2, with 10 bases aligning to TRBD1. This CDR3 is built from 15 residues. Germline-derived CDR1 and CDR2 are SGHNT and YENEEA. Germline trimming cut 6 bases from V and 7 bases from J; bases unmatched to any gene: 8. Here the CDR3 reads CASSKTGGPHGELFF. The CDR3 bases are TGTGCCAGCAGTAAGACAGGGGGCCCCCACGGGGAGCTGTTTTTT.

The chain uses TRBV5-1 and TRBJ2-3, with 7 bases identical to TRBD1. The CDR3 extends over 17 amino acids. CDR1 SGHRS and CDR2 YFSETQ come from the germline V gene. V was pared by 0 bases and J by 2 bases, with 9 bases of the junction left unmatched. In nucleotides, the CDR3 is TGCGCCAGCAGCTTGGACACAGGGGTTGGTTCCACAGATACGCAGTATTTT. It yields the protein CASSLDTGVGSTDTQYF.

This chain uses TRBV28 with TRBJ2-7; 7 bases are a match to TRBD2. The V gene end was trimmed by 2 bases and the J gene end by 7 bases; junction bases not matched to a gene: 8. CDR1 MDHEN and CDR2 SYDVKM come from the germline V gene. The CDR3 extends over 14 amino acids. CDR3 nucleotide sequence: TGTGCCAGCAGTTTACCATACACCGGGGGGGAGCAGTACTTC. It codes for CASSLPYTGGEQYF.

The chain links TRBV18 to TRBJ1-1; D unclear. The ends were cut back, 1 base at V and 0 bases at J, with 21 bases in the middle. Per the germline V gene, CDR1 is KGHSH and CDR2 is LQKENI. This CDR3 region has 19 residues. CDR3 coding DNA: TGTGCCAGCTCACCACTTGGGAGGATGAGGGTCCGAATGAACACTGAAGCTTTCTTT. Translated, it gives CASSPLGRMRVRMNTEAFF.

This chain connects TRBV5-5 to TRBJ2-7, with 7 bases matching TRBD2. This CDR3 contains 15 residues. Germline V CDR1 and CDR2: SGHKS, YYEKEE (reference sequence). V lost 5 bases to trimming and J lost 3 bases; unmatched junction nucleotides: 11. CDR3 region: CASSSVGGSIYEQYF. Written as DNA, the CDR3 is TGTGCCAGCAGTTCCGTTGGCGGGAGTATCTACGAGCAGTACTTC.

In nucleotides, the CDR3 is TGTGCCTGGAGCAGAGGGTCTGGGCGGAGCACTGAAGCTTTCTTT. Protein product: CAWSRGSGRSTEAFF. The gene calls are TRBV30 and TRBJ1-1; D gene ambiguous. Trimming left V 3 bases short and J 4 bases short, with 18 bases between. From germline, CDR1 is GTSNPN and CDR2 SVGIG (reference sequence). The CDR3 has 15 residues.

The V and J genes are TRBV11-1 and TRBJ1-1; 8 bases are a match to TRBD1. The CDR3 consists of 16 residues. Germline V gene sequence: CDR1 SGHAT, CDR2 FQDESV (reference sequence). J was trimmed by 3 bases and V by 5 bases; bases with no gene match: 11. For the CDR3, the DNA is TGTGCCAGCAGCCCAAGACAGGGGAGTAGGGACACTGAAGCTTTCTTT. It is translated as CASSPRQGSRDTEAFF.